The subject of this entry is one T cell receptor (beta chain). The target antigen is unknown. This entry is derived from a study of T cell responses to AZD1222 COVID-19 vaccine. Overall study results and limits: Epitopes outside B.1.351 and B.1.1.7 mutated regions reportedly drew nearly half of spike TCRs. Spike was spanned by vaccine-associated CD4 TCRs, which were dominant at 160-218 and 743-854.

Measured with immunoSEQ multiplex PCR; TCRdb has only the in-frame clones, and not every one. The sample yields 150,000 or so clones, about nine tenths seen once. Per germline, CDR1 MDHEN and CDR2 SYDVKM. The V segment lost 7 bases and the J segment 5 bases; nucleotides outside the gene matches: 14. This CDR3 is 17 amino acids long. The source was peripheral blood, collected on day 0 of AZD1222 vaccination. The rearrangement links TRBV28 to TRBJ1-1, with 12 bases matching TRBD1. The clonotype originates from an adult in good health. The CDR3 reads CASISPRDRGRFTEAFF. Written as DNA, the CDR3 is TGTGCCAGCATCTCGCCCCGGGACAGGGGGCGATTTACTGAAGCTTTCTTT.